The clone carrying this T cell receptor beta chain has just a few counts. This CDR3 is 20 amino acids long. Germline CDR1 is LGHNA and CDR2 is YSLEER. Losses at the gene ends were 2 bases for V and 7 bases for J; bases not matched to a gene: 20. These data come from a study of cytomegalovirus exposure and HLA in healthy donors. In the PCR, 60 Vbeta and 13 Jbeta primers were used. TCRdb keeps only in-frame clones here, not all; method: immunoSEQ multiplex PCR. There are over 85,000 clones in the sample; around 8% occur only once, and 2% to 2.5% lies in the top ten. Sequencing was carried out using PBMCs. The gene calls are TRBV4-3 and TRBJ1-4; 9 positions agree with TRBD1. The sequence derives from a man over 45 in good health and CMV-seronegative. The CDR3 region is CASSQLSPGQGTPSGEKLFF. CDR3 nucleotide sequence: TGCGCCAGCAGCCAACTTTCACCGGGACAGGGCACGCCTTCGGGTGAAAAACTGTTTTTT.